The 27 T cell receptor beta chains reported below all come from one sample, sequenced in a study of PD-1 blockade in classical Hodgkin lymphoma. Generated by immunoSEQ multiplex PCR, the TCRdb table keeps only in-frame clones and is missing some. Of 55,000 to 80,000 clones in the sample, about 92% were seen once. Relapses following autologous stem cell transplantation were seen in all patients, with brentuximab vedotin exposure varying. Sequencing was performed on peripheral blood mononuclear cells (PBMCs), taken at baseline. The source is a human donor with classical Hodgkin lymphoma.

The V call is TRBV11-2, the J call TRBJ2-7; no clear D gene. The CDR3 spans 16 residues. Germline lookup yields CDR1 SGHAT and CDR2 FQNNGV. V dropped 5 bases and J dropped 5 bases, with 22 bases sitting between them. The CDR3 loop reads CASSPRGPSIAHEQYF. The CDR3 DNA follows: TGTGCCAGCAGCCCGCGAGGACCCTCGATTGCCCACGAGCAGTACTTC.

The J gene is TRBJ2-3, the V gene TRBV9, with 7 nucleotides matching TRBD2. The CDR3 runs 16 residues. The V and J ends lost 4 bases and 4 bases, in that order; junction bases with no gene match: 12. Germline CDR1 and CDR2: SGDLS and YYNGEE. The CDR3 DNA reads as TGTGCCAGCAGCCCTATCGAGGGAGGGCTGGCAGATACGCAGTATTTT. It yields the protein CASSPIEGGLADTQYF.

The rearrangement joins TRBV9 to TRBJ2-5, with D uncertain. CDR3 length: 14 amino acids. V lost 4 bases and J 5 bases, leaving 15 bases between the germline ends. Germline CDR1 and CDR2: SGDLS and YYNGEE. CDR3 sequence: CASSLGVGAETQYF. The CDR3 DNA reads TGTGCCAGCAGCTTGGGTGTCGGAGCGGAGACCCAGTACTTC.

This chain uses TRBV11-2 with TRBJ2-3; D might be TRBD1 (6 bases). The CDR3 is made up of 14 amino acids. From germline, CDR1 is SGHAT and CDR2 FQNNGV. The ends were cut back, 4 bases at V and 3 bases at J, with 11 bases in the middle. CDR3: CASSSHRVTDTQYF. The CDR3 nucleotides read TGTGCCAGCAGCTCACACAGGGTTACAGATACGCAGTATTTT.

The chain recombines TRBV5-6 with TRBJ1-5, with D possibly being TRBD1 (5 bases). From germline, CDR1 is SGHDT and CDR2 YYEEEE. V was shortened by 4 bases and J by 2 bases, with 10 bases between the two germline ends. The CDR3 runs to 14 residues. The DNA of the CDR3 is TGTGCCAGCAGCCACGGGGGTCGCAATCAGCCCCAGCATTTT. It is translated as CASSHGGRNQPQHF.

The gene calls are TRBV19 and TRBJ1-5; the D is unclear. Germline V gives CDR1 LNHDA, CDR2 SQIVND (reference sequence). Trimming pared 6 bases from V and 1 base from J, leaving 10 bases between. The CDR3 totals 14 residues. The CDR3: CASRTPGSNQPQHF. CDR3 bases: TGTGCCAGTAGGACTCCGGGGAGCAATCAGCCCCAGCATTTT.

This chain links TRBV7-3 with TRBJ2-6; D uncertain. This CDR3 spans 16 amino acids. The V and J ends lost 0 bases and 3 bases respectively, with 9 bases between them. CDR1 SGHTA and CDR2 FQGTGA come from the germline V gene. Here the CDR3 reads CASSLTLEGGANVLTF. CDR3 in DNA: TGTGCCAGCAGCTTAACGTTAGAAGGTGGGGCCAACGTCCTGACTTTC.

The CDR3 nucleotides are TGTGCCAGCAGCCCCAGGGTTTCCGAGACCCAGTACTTC. Its translation is CASSPRVSETQYF. The gene calls are TRBV7-9 and TRBJ2-5; D possibly corresponds to TRBD1 (5 bases). Germline V gives CDR1 SEHNR, CDR2 FQNEAQ (reference sequence). The CDR3 sequence is 13 residues long. The V and J ends lost 5 bases and 5 bases respectively, with 12 bases between them.

This clone was found a few times. The rearrangement uses TRBV19 and TRBJ2-2; TRBD1 is a possible D gene (5 bases). CDR1 is LNHDA and CDR2 is SQIVND in the germline V gene (reference sequence). V was shortened by 0 bases and J by 1 base, with 15 bases between the two germline ends. CDR3 length: 18 residues. The CDR3 DNA is TGTGCCAGTAGTATAGATACAAGGGCAGGGAAGAACACCGGGGAGCTGTTTTTT. This encodes CASSIDTRAGKNTGELFF. Drawing the rest from reference TRBV19 and TRBJ2-2, the complete variable domain is DGGITQSPKYLFRKEGQNVTLSCEQNLNHDAMYWYRQDPGQGLRLIYYSQIVNDFQKGDIAEGYSVSREKKESFPLTVTSAQKNPTAFYLCASSIDTRAGKNTGELFFGEGSRLTVL.

V is TRBV27 and J is TRBJ1-6, with D perhaps TRBD1 (6 bases). Looked up from germline, CDR1 is MNHEY and CDR2 is SMNVEV (reference sequence). Trimming removed 9 bases at V and 5 bases at J, with 17 bases between. CDR3 length: 15 residues. CDR3 region: CASRSGRQDNSPLHF. The CDR3 nucleotides read TGTGCCAGTCGAAGTGGGAGACAGGATAATTCACCCCTCCACTTT.

The chain has TRBV5-1 and TRBJ2-5, with TRBD2 identical over 9 bases. The V gene's germline CDR1 is SGHRS and CDR2 YFSETQ. CDR3 length equals 14 residues. Trimming cost V 4 bases and J 4 bases; bases outside gene matches: 5. The CDR3 DNA is TGCGCCAGCAGCGCGGGACTAGCAAGAGAGACCCAGTACTTC. This translates into CASSAGLARETQYF.

V usage is TRBV28 and J usage is TRBJ1-4; TRBD1 matches 8 bases. J was trimmed by 3 bases and V by 5 bases; bases with no gene match: 8. Germline CDR1 is MDHEN and CDR2 is SYDVKM. The length of the CDR3 is 16 residues. For the CDR3, the DNA is TGTGCCAGCAGTCTCAATCAGGGGGCAGCTAATGAAAAACTGTTTTTT. Translation gives CASSLNQGAANEKLFF.

The chain combines TRBV5-5 with TRBJ2-7, with 9 nucleotides matching TRBD1. The CDR3 spans 15 residues. CDR1 and CDR2 (germline): SGHKS, YYEKEE (reference sequence). V gave up 1 base and J gave up 3 bases; unmatched junction bases: 5. CDR3 nucleotide sequence: TGTGCCAGCAGCTTGTTCACAGGGGGCATCTACGAGCAGTACTTC. Protein: CASSLFTGGIYEQYF.

This chain joins TRBV7-2 and TRBJ2-3; 9 bases are a match to TRBD2. Germline V gives CDR1 SGHTA, CDR2 FQGNSA. The CDR3 sequence is 18 residues long. Trimming at V came to 0 bases and at J to 4 bases, leaving 11 bases not matched to a gene. The DNA of the CDR3 is TGTGCCAGCAGCTTAGCCGTGGTAGCGGGAGTACCCGCAGATACGCAGTATTTT. This codes for CASSLAVVAGVPADTQYF.

V gene TRBV25-1 combines with J gene TRBJ1-4; D uncertain. Per the germline V gene, CDR1 is MGHDK and CDR2 is SYGVNS. The germline V and J ends were trimmed by 5 bases and 6 bases, with 13 bases remaining between them. CDR3 size: 14 residues. For the CDR3, the DNA is TGTGCCAGCAGTCCACAGATGCATGATGAAAAACTGTTTTTT. Protein sequence: CASSPQMHDEKLFF.

This clone was seen a handful of times. The CDR3 bases are TGTGCCTGGAGTGTACTGGGTTTTGAAAAACTGTTTTTT. Amino acid sequence: CAWSVLGFEKLFF. The genes are TRBV30 and TRBJ1-4; D is unclear. Germline V gives CDR1 GTSNPN, CDR2 SVGIG (reference sequence). V was trimmed by 0 bases and J by 7 bases, leaving 9 bases between them. This CDR3 region has 13 residues.

The chain has TRBV7-9 and TRBJ1-1; no definite D call. Per germline, CDR1 SEHNR and CDR2 FQNEAQ (reference sequence). The CDR3 has 12 amino acids. Trimming removed 5 bases from V and 3 bases from J, with 7 bases in between. CDR3 protein: CASSLPDTEAFF. CDR3 DNA: TGTGCCAGCAGCCTGCCCGACACTGAAGCTTTCTTT.

This chain links TRBV27 with TRBJ2-6; possible D gene TRBD2, 6 bases. The CDR3 loop spans 14 amino acids. Germline V CDR1 and CDR2: MNHEY, SMNVEV (reference sequence). V was shortened by 8 bases and J by 1 base, with 9 bases between the two germline ends. In DNA form, the CDR3 reads TGTGCCAGCGGCCGGGGGTCTGGGGCCAACGTCCTGACTTTC. This codes for CASGRGSGANVLTF.

V usage is TRBV4-2 and J usage is TRBJ2-3; tentatively, D is TRBD2 (5 bases). Germline CDR1 and CDR2: LGHNA and YNFKEQ. This CDR3 spans 16 amino acids. The germline V and J ends were trimmed by 0 bases and 3 bases, with 13 bases remaining between them. The CDR3, as DNA: TGTGCCAGCAGCCAAGACCGATTCGAGGGTACAGATACGCAGTATTTT. This codes for CASSQDRFEGTDTQYF.

V is TRBV2 and J is TRBJ1-4; D not certain. Germline V gives CDR1 SNHLY, CDR2 FYNNEI. V lost 8 bases, J lost 8 bases, and 15 bases lay in between. This CDR3 contains 13 residues. The CDR3 DNA sequence: TGTGCCAGCTCCCCCCGGGCGGACGAAAAACTGTTTTTT. It specifies CASSPRADEKLFF.

The gene calls are TRBV30 and TRBJ1-2; TRBD1 might be the D (6 bases). There are 13 residues in the CDR3. CDR1 is GTSNPN, CDR2 SVGIG, per germline (reference sequence). V was cut by 2 bases and J by 5 bases, with 12 bases left in between. CDR3 amino acids: CAWSPITGYGYTF. CDR3 nucleotides: TGTGCCTGGAGTCCAATTACAGGGTATGGCTACACCTTC.

The CDR3: CASSQGLRHTNEKLFF. As DNA, the CDR3 is TGTGCCAGCAGCCAAGGCCTCAGACACACTAATGAAAAACTGTTTTTT. The V gene is TRBV14, the J gene TRBJ1-4; D remains ambiguous. The CDR3 has 16 residues. The germline V gene has CDR1 SGHDN and CDR2 FVKESK. V lost 1 base, J lost 2 bases, and 11 bases lay in between.

This clone was observed once. This sequence joins TRBV18 and TRBJ1-1; TRBD1 might be the D (5 bases). CDR1 and CDR2 (germline): KGHSH, LQKENI. Trimming stripped 8 bases from V and 0 bases from J, with 10 bases between. The CDR3 sequence is 13 residues long. The CDR3 region has the DNA TGTGCCAGCCGCGAGACAGTGAACACTGAAGCTTTCTTT. This sequence encodes CASRETVNTEAFF.

This clone occurred once. The V and J genes are TRBV9 and TRBJ2-1, with 7 positions matching TRBD1. This CDR3 comprises 14 residues. After removal of 4 bases from V and 5 bases from J, the junction contained 6 bases not matched to a gene. CDR1 and CDR2 from the germline V gene are SGDLS and YYNGEE. This chain's CDR3 is CASSPWDSHNEQFF. In DNA, the CDR3 is TGTGCCAGCAGCCCCTGGGACAGCCACAATGAGCAGTTCTTC.

The V gene is TRBV19, the J gene TRBJ2-1; D is perhaps TRBD1 or TRBD2 (5 bases each). Trimming left V 7 bases short and J 7 bases short, with 20 bases between. This CDR3 is built from 15 residues. The germline V gene has CDR1 LNHDA and CDR2 SQIVND (reference sequence). As DNA, the CDR3 is TGTGCCAGTACCCCGGGGCTTGGGCTGGCGAATGAGCAGTTCTTC. Translating gives CASTPGLGLANEQFF. Combining the CDR3 with reference TRBV19 and TRBJ2-1 gives the whole variable domain DGGITQSPKYLFRKEGQNVTLSCEQNLNHDAMYWYRQDPGQGLRLIYYSQIVNDFQKGDIAEGYSVSREKKESFPLTVTSAQKNPTAFYLCASTPGLGLANEQFFGPGTRLTVL.

The V call is TRBV13, the J call TRBJ2-3; 9 nucleotides agree with TRBD2. The CDR3 consists of 14 residues. The ends lost 5 bases at V and 3 bases at J; junction bases unmatched: 3. CDR1 and CDR2 from the germline V gene are PRHDT and FYEKMQ (reference sequence). The CDR3 nucleotides read TGTGCCAGCAGCCTCAGCGGGGGGACAGATACGCAGTATTTT. Translated, it gives CASSLSGGTDTQYF.

This clone showed up just once. V and J are TRBV2 and TRBJ2-1, with TRBD2 identical over 12 bases. After removal of 2 bases from V and 4 bases from J, the junction contained 3 bases not matched to a gene. The CDR3 spans 16 residues. Germline values: CDR1 SNHLY, CDR2 FYNNEI. The CDR3 bases are TGTGCCAGCAGTGAACTAGCGGGGGGGGAATACAATGAGCAGTTCTTC. Its protein product is CASSELAGGEYNEQFF.